Listed below are T cell receptor beta chains from one sample, sequenced in a study of blood T cell repertoires in COVID-19. Assay: immunoSEQ multiplex PCR; the TCRdb copy retains only in-frame clones and omits some. The sample includes more than 350,000 clones, around 89% of them seen just once. Specimen: peripheral blood. The receptors were gathered from a woman in her twenties or thirties with COVID-19, enrolled during active disease. CDR3s include the opening cysteine and the closing phenylalanine or tryptophan. A D gene is named only where the DNA matches it firmly. Clone size is given for some rows only: seen once, a few or many times, or a class if the clone is expanded.

TRBJ1-4 | - | - | TRBV6-5 | TGTGCCAGCAGACGGGGATCCGCAACTAATGAAAAACTGTTTTTT | CASRRGSATNEKLFF
TRBJ2-3 | - | TRBD2 | TRBV10-3 | TGTGCCATCAGGGCTAGCGGGGGGGCCGGGCGAACAGATACGCAGTATTTT | CAIRASGGAGRTDTQYF
TRBJ1-6 | - | - | TRBV6-5 | TGTGCCAGCGGCGACCGGGAAAGTCAGTCACCCCTCCACTTT | CASGDRESQSPLHF
TRBJ1-5 | - | - | TRBV11-2 | TGTGCCAGCAGCTCAGGACTCAATCAGCCCCAGCATTTT | CASSSGLNQPQHF
TRBJ2-4 | once | TRBD2 | TRBV13 | TGTGCCAGCAGCTCCCCCCCGGGGGGCAAAAACATTCAGTACTTC | CASSSPPGGKNIQYF
TRBJ2-2 | once | TRBD2 | TRBV5-4 | TGTGCCAGCAGCTTCTATAGCGGGAGGGAGCTGTTTTTT | CASSFYSGRELFF
TRBJ2-7 | once | - | TRBV18 | TGTGCCAGCTCACCGACCGGGTCTCGGGAAGGGGAGCAGTACTTC | CASSPTGSREGEQYF
TRBJ2-7 | - | - | TRBV7-2 | TGTGCCAGCAGCTCTCGGCCTTCATACAGGGTCTCCTACGAGCAGTACTTC | CASSSRPSYRVSYEQYF
TRBJ2-1 | - | TRBD2 | TRBV4-2 | TGTGCCAGCAGCCCTCGGACTAGCGGGGGGACCTACAATGAGCAGTTCTTC | CASSPRTSGGTYNEQFF
TRBJ1-5 | - | - | TRBV6-1 | TGTGCCAGCAGTGAAGTTAAGCGGGCCGATAGCAATCAGCCCCAGCATTTT | CASSEVKRADSNQPQHF
TRBJ2-4 | - | - | TRBV7-8 | TGTGCCAGCAGCTTATCTCGGGTTGTCGGGAGTTCGAAAAACATTCAGTACTTC | CASSLSRVVGSSKNIQYF
TRBJ2-5 | once | TRBD1 | TRBV2 | TGTGCCAGCAGTGTAGTGACAGGGCGAGAGACCCAGTACTTC | CASSVVTGRETQYF
TRBJ2-3 | - | TRBD2 | TRBV10-3 | TGTGCCATCAGTGATTCGGCTAGCGGGGTACGCACAGATACGCAGTATTTT | CAISDSASGVRTDTQYF
TRBJ2-1 | - | TRBD2 | TRBV7-9 | TGTGCCAGCAGCTCGCGGGAGGGCCGGAGGTATGAGCAGTTCTTC | CASSSREGRRYEQFF
TRBJ2-2 | once | - | TRBV18 | TGTGCCAGCTCACCCCACGGTGCCGGGGAGCTGTTTTTT | CASSPHGAGELFF
TRBJ2-2 | - | TRBD1 | TRBV6-5 | TGTGCCAGCAGAAACAGGGGGCAGATGGCCGGGGAGCTGTTTTTT | CASRNRGQMAGELFF
TRBJ1-1 | - | TRBD1 | TRBV27 | TGTGCCAGCAGTTCGCTGACCCCGGACAGGGGACTGAACACTGAAGCTTTCTTT | CASSSLTPDRGLNTEAFF
TRBJ2-7 | - | - | TRBV20-1 | TGCAGTGCTAGAGGAGGCTACGAGCAGTACTTC | CSARGGYEQYF
TRBJ1-4 | - | TRBD1 | TRBV6-4 | TGTGCCAGCAGTGATTATGGTAGACAGGGAATCTTCACTAATGAAAAACTGTTTTTT | CASSDYGRQGIFTNEKLFF
TRBJ2-3 | - | TRBD2 | TRBV2 | TGTGCCAGCAGTGATCTAGCGGGGGCCAGCACAGATACGCAGTATTTT | CASSDLAGASTDTQYF
TRBJ2-2 | - | - | TRBV6-2/TRBV6-3 | TGTGCCAGCAGTTATATCACCGGGGAGCTGTTTTTT | CASSYITGELFF
TRBJ2-3 | - | - | TRBV4-2 | TGTGCCAGCAGCCAAGATCTAGCGGATACGCAGTATTTT | CASSQDLADTQYF
TRBJ2-4 | - | TRBD2 | TRBV5-6 | TGTGCCAGCAGCTCGACTAGCTTTGAAGGCAAAAACATTCAGTACTTC | CASSSTSFEGKNIQYF
TRBJ1-1 | once | - | TRBV19 | TGTGCCAGTAGTAGACCCTCGGGGGGCACTGAAGCTTTCTTT | CASSRPSGGTEAFF
TRBJ2-1 | once | - | TRBV5-1 | TGCGCCAGCAGCTTGTCGACAGGATCATTGAGCTCCTACAATGAGCAGTTCTTC | CASSLSTGSLSSYNEQFF
TRBJ2-2 | once | TRBD2 | TRBV19 | TGTGCCAGTAGTATCCCTAGCGGGGTGGGGGCCCCCGGGGAGCTGTTTTTT | CASSIPSGVGAPGELFF
TRBJ2-7 | - | - | TRBV28 | TGTGCCAGCAGTTCCCTAAGGGGGATTTGGGAGCAGTACTTC | CASSSLRGIWEQYF
TRBJ1-2 | few | TRBD1 | TRBV4-3 | TGCGCCAGCAGCCACAGGGGACAGGTCGCTAACTATGGCTACACCTTC | CASSHRGQVANYGYTF
TRBJ2-5 | - | TRBD2 | TRBV6-1 | TGTGCCAGCAGTGTTTCCCCTCTAGCGGGGGGCCAAGAGACCCAGTACTTC | CASSVSPLAGGQETQYF
TRBJ2-3 | - | - | TRBV18 | TGTGCCAGCTCACCTACAGGGCCCCCTACAGATACGCAGTATTTT | CASSPTGPPTDTQYF
TRBJ2-5 | - | - | TRBV19 | TGTGCCAGTAGTATTACAGGGATGGGGGAGACCCAGTACTTC | CASSITGMGETQYF